The clone carrying this T cell receptor (beta chain) was seen a single time. Its antigen remains unidentified. The sample originates from a study of shared clonotypes between healthy human individuals. Findings and caveats of the study: Researchers sampled only blood; tissue repertoires likely differ.

Per the germline V gene, CDR1 is KGHSH and CDR2 is LQKENI. V was cut by 8 bases and J by 1 base, with 14 bases left in between. The CDR3 is 14 residues long. Clones were read by immunoSEQ multiplex PCR, and TCRdb kept only the in-frame ones, dropping some. The sample includes 2 million to 2.5 million clones, approximately 96% seen only once; the top ten take roughly 0.13%. V usage is TRBV18 and J usage is TRBJ1-1; maybe TRBD1 (5 bases). Sequenced input: naive CD4+ T cells sorted from blood. Subset meaning: CD45RA+ positively selected. This TCR came from a man aged 18 to 29 in good health. The CDR3 spells CASTIQGSNTEAFF. CDR3 DNA: TGTGCCAGCACAATTCAGGGATCGAACACTGAAGCTTTCTTT.